The present entry profiles one TCR beta chain with its context. The germline gives CDR1 SGHNT, CDR2 YYREEE (reference sequence). The ends were cut back, 4 bases at V and 5 bases at J, with 10 bases in the middle. The CDR3 contains 13 residues. In the authors' workflow: By means of reference gene primer amplification, nucleated cell counts were estimated. Sequencing was performed with immunoSEQ multiplex PCR; in TCRdb, only in-frame clones are kept and a portion is missing. V, J and clone size are those of that table, while D and trimming were read from the DNA. The sample lists approximately 330,000 clones, 87% occurring once. It was during active infection that Seattle patients were enrolled and then longitudinally followed. These data come from a study of blood T cell repertoires in COVID-19. Overall study context: Sites across the United States, Italy and Spain contributed samples from acute and convalescent COVID-19. Nucleic acid was either cDNA or gDNA, and it came from T cells, B-cell-depleted T cells, or PBMCs.

The J gene is TRBJ1-3, the V gene TRBV5-4, with D possibly being TRBD1 (6 bases). The origin of this receptor is a man younger than 45 with COVID-19, enrolled during active disease. The sequenced material came from peripheral blood. The CDR3 DNA reads TGTGCCAGCAGCGAAGACAGGAGAAACACCATATATTTT. Translating it yields CASSEDRRNTIYF.